This TCR beta chain was observed in a study of cytomegalovirus exposure and HLA in healthy donors. Study outcomes and limitations: In a later analysis, a missense DCLRE1C variant was linked to TCR beta V- and J-gene trimming.

Turning to this clone: As yet, its antigen is unknown.

With 60 Vbeta and 13 Jbeta primers, the PCR was carried out. The table came from immunoSEQ multiplex PCR; TCRdb's copy has only in-frame clones and leaves some out. Seen here are around 63,000 clones, more than 60% observed once, and the top ten hold less than 3.5%. The CDR3 loop spans 15 amino acids. V was pared by 0 bases and J by 5 bases, with 3 bases of the junction left unmatched. The germline V gene encodes CDR1 ENHRY and CDR2 SYGVKD. This TCR was recovered from a woman in her 30s in good health and CMV-seronegative. The genes are TRBV10-3 and TRBJ2-2; 7 bases match TRBD1. The sequencing input was PBMCs. CDR3 bases: TGTGCCATCAGTGAGTCTAGGGGGCAAACCGGGGAGCTGTTTTTT. Protein sequence: CAISESRGQTGELFF.